The clone carrying this T cell receptor beta chain was picked up many times. These data originate in a study of human T cells and chemical hapten exposure. As for time point: pre-sensitization, week 0. The treatment is: therapeutic diphenylcyclopropenone sensitization with weekly scalp DPC. TCRdb reprocessed the RACE reads via MiXCR and lists one record per CDR3 protein. The sample holds some 70,000 distinct CDR3 sequences, 11% seen once. The CDR3 spans 13 residues. Germline V gene data show CDR1 as SQVTM and CDR2 as ANQGSEA. The ends were cut back, 3 bases at V and 0 bases at J, with 8 bases in the middle.

The sample in question was whole blood, obtained in connection with sensitization to the hapten diphenylcyclopropenone (DPC). The receptor's source is a woman between 50 and 59 years old with alopecia areata. Some clones in this sample may be carry-over from other donors' samples. V gene TRBV29-1 combines with J gene TRBJ1-1; D gene unclear. In DNA form, the CDR3 reads TGCAGCGTTGACCCTCGGATGAACACTGAAGCTTTCTTT. Translation gives CSVDPRMNTEAFF. Using reference TRBV29-1 and TRBJ1-1 for the parts outside the CDR3, the full variable domain is SAVISQKPSRDICQRGTSLTIQCQVDSQVTMMFWYRQQPGQSLTLIATANQGSEATYESGFVIDKFPISRPNLTFSTLTVSNMSPEDSSIYLCSVDPRMNTEAFFGQGTRLTVV.